The 27 T cell receptor beta chains below come from one sample, sequenced in a study of OX40 agonist ivuxolimab in advanced cancers. TCRdb's table, derived via immunoSEQ multiplex PCR, lists solely in-frame clones and lacks some. This sample has tens of thousands of clones; 80% to 90% occur once, and the top ten carry 0.55% to 0.6%. Specimen: CD4+ or CD8+ T cells sorted from blood, collected in a trial of the OX40 agonist ivuxolimab. These receptors came from an adult with an advanced solid tumor such as melanoma, head and neck, liver or kidney cancer.

This chain connects TRBV7-2 to TRBJ1-2; maybe TRBD1 (5 bases). Germline assignment: CDR1 SGHTA and CDR2 FQGNSA. The CDR3 has 16 residues. V was clipped by 1 base and J by 8 bases, with 20 bases between them. The CDR3 region has the DNA TGTGCCAGCAGCTTAGAGGGACCAGGTGCCCTTGGAGGCTACACCTTC. Protein sequence: CASSLEGPGALGGYTF. The full variable domain, rest sourced from reference TRBV7-2 and TRBJ1-2, is GAGVSQSPSNKVTEKGKDVELRCDPISGHTALYWYRQSLGQGLEFLIYFQGNSAPDKSGLPSDRFSAERTGGSVSTLTIQRTQQEDSAVYLCASSLEGPGALGGYTFGSGTRLTVV.

This clone has just a few counts. The same CDR3 arises from other DNA sequences in this sample as well. The J gene is TRBJ2-1, the V gene TRBV19; D unresolved. CDR1 is LNHDA, CDR2 SQIVND, per germline (reference sequence). Trimming stripped 1 base from V and 6 bases from J, with 4 bases between. The CDR3 runs 12 residues. The CDR3 loop is CASSIGGNEQFF. DNA of the CDR3: TGTGCCAGTAGTATAGGAGGCAATGAGCAGTTCTTC.

The J gene is TRBJ2-5, the V gene TRBV7-2, with 11 bases lining up with TRBD2. CDR1 is SGHTA and CDR2 is FQGNSA in the germline V gene. Trimming took 2 bases from V and 5 from J; bases not matched to a gene: 13. This CDR3 region has 18 residues. In DNA, the CDR3 is TGTGCCAGCAGCTTAATGTCTAGCGGGGGGTCCGGTCGGGAGACCCAGTACTTC. It codes for CASSLMSSGGSGRETQYF.

The chain recombines TRBV4-3 with TRBJ2-7; D ambiguous. The germline V and J ends were trimmed by 1 base and 3 bases, with 22 bases remaining between them. From germline, CDR1 is LGHNA and CDR2 YSLEER. The CDR3 has 18 residues. The CDR3 DNA is TGCGCCAGCAGCCAAGTTCATATGGGTGGGATAGGGTTCTACGAGCAGTACTTC. Translated, it gives CASSQVHMGGIGFYEQYF.

The chain carries TRBV7-3 and TRBJ2-5; a possible D gene is TRBD2 (7 bases). Germline-derived CDR1 and CDR2 are SGHTA and FQGTGA. The V gene lost 5 bases and the J gene lost 2 bases, with 15 bases spanning the gap. The CDR3 has 15 amino acids. The CDR3 region has the DNA TGTGCCAGCAGCGCCACACAGGGAGGGCAAGAGACCCAGTACTTC. It encodes CASSATQGGQETQYF. The whole variable domain, remainder taken from reference TRBV7-3 and TRBJ2-5, is GAGVSQTPSNKVTEKGKYVELRCDPISGHTALYWYRQSLGQGPEFLIYFQGTGAADDSGLPNDRFFAVRPEGSVSTLKIQRTERGDSAVYLCASSATQGGQETQYFGPGTRLLVL.

The chain couples TRBV5-6 to TRBJ2-1; D ambiguous. The CDR3 contains 13 residues. Germline V lookup: CDR1 SGHDT, CDR2 YYEEEE. Trimming cost V 5 bases and J 10 bases, with 16 bases left between them. The CDR3: CASSFDLRGEQFF. The CDR3, as DNA: TGTGCCAGCAGTTTCGACCTCCGCGGAGAGCAGTTCTTC.

The V gene is TRBV5-1, the J gene TRBJ2-7, with D perhaps matching TRBD1 (6 bases). V dropped 5 bases and J dropped 5 bases, with 17 bases sitting between them. Germline values: CDR1 SGHRS, CDR2 YFSETQ. The CDR3 contains 14 residues. This CDR3 reads CASRKQGTHHEQYF. CDR3 sequence (DNA): TGCGCCAGCAGGAAACAGGGCACCCACCACGAGCAGTACTTC.

CDR3 protein: CASSLEQGAVGETQYF. The CDR3 nucleotides are TGTGCCAGCAGCTTAGAGCAGGGGGCGGTTGGAGAGACCCAGTACTTC. This chain connects TRBV7-6 to TRBJ2-5; 8 nucleotides line up with TRBD1. V was clipped by 1 base and J by 4 bases; unmatched bases: 8. Looked up from germline, CDR1 is SGHVS and CDR2 is FNYEAQ. CDR3 length: 16 residues.

This sequence joins TRBV28 and TRBJ1-2; D call uncertain. The ends were cut back, 3 bases at V and 4 bases at J, with 12 bases in the middle. The V gene's germline CDR1 is MDHEN and CDR2 SYDVKM. The CDR3 has 14 residues. The CDR3 DNA reads as TGTGCCAGCAGTTTCACAGCCGCTGCCTATGGCTACACCTTC. This sequence encodes CASSFTAAAYGYTF.

The V gene is TRBV27, the J gene TRBJ2-5; TRBD1 aligns across 8 bases. Trimming at V came to 6 bases and at J to 5 bases, leaving 11 bases not matched to a gene. Germline CDR1 reads MNHEY; CDR2 reads SMNVEV (reference sequence). The CDR3 loop spans 15 amino acids. The DNA for the CDR3 is TGTGCCAGCAGCCTTACAGGGGGGTCCCGGGAGACCCAGTACTTC. Its translation: CASSLTGGSRETQYF.

This clone was observed once. The rearrangement links TRBV28 to TRBJ2-3; 9 nucleotides match TRBD2. This CDR3 contains 17 residues. The germline V gene encodes CDR1 MDHEN and CDR2 SYDVKM. The J segment lost 2 bases and the V segment lost 2 bases, leaving 8 bases of the junction unmatched. The CDR3 reads CASSLSGGNFHTDTQYF. DNA for the CDR3: TGTGCCAGCAGTTTAAGCGGGGGGAATTTTCACACAGATACGCAGTATTTT.

The gene calls are TRBV28 and TRBJ1-2, with D unclear. The CDR3 has 14 amino acids. Trimming left V 7 bases short and J 4 bases short, with 16 bases between. Germline-derived CDR1 and CDR2 are MDHEN and SYDVKM. In DNA, the CDR3 is TGTGCCAGCATGTTTCCGTCGCCTCCCTATGGCTACACCTTC. Its protein product is CASMFPSPPYGYTF.

The CDR3 DNA is TGCGCCAGCAGTGTACTAGCGGGAGCGGCCGGGGAGCTGTTTTTT. This gives the protein CASSVLAGAAGELFF. This chain connects TRBV10-2 to TRBJ2-2; TRBD2 aligns across 11 bases. Looked up from germline, CDR1 is WSHSY and CDR2 is SAAADI. V was pared by 4 bases and J by 6 bases, with 4 bases of the junction left unmatched. The CDR3 covers 15 residues.

The chain recombines TRBV7-9 with TRBJ1-6; D gene ambiguous. Germline CDR1 reads SEHNR; CDR2 reads FQNEAQ (reference sequence). V shed 5 bases and J shed 0 bases, with 8 bases lying between them. The CDR3 sequence is 15 residues long. The CDR3 protein is CASSDRSSYNSPLHF. In nucleotides, the CDR3 is TGTGCCAGCAGCGATCGGAGCTCCTATAATTCACCCCTCCACTTT.

The chain combines TRBV29-1 with TRBJ2-7; TRBD2 aligns across 7 bases. CDR3 length: 13 amino acids. Germline CDR1 and CDR2: SQVTM and ANQGSEA. V shed 6 bases, J shed 1 base, and the junction held 6 bases outside the gene matches. This CDR3 reads CSVGRGQSYEQYF. The CDR3 nucleotides read TGCAGCGTGGGGAGGGGCCAGTCCTACGAGCAGTACTTC.

The chain carries TRBV15 and TRBJ2-3, with TRBD2 identical over 9 bases. Per the germline V gene, CDR1 is LNHNV and CDR2 is YYDKDF (reference sequence). The CDR3 is 15 residues long. V shed 1 base, J shed 4 bases, and the junction held 3 bases outside the gene matches. The CDR3 is CATSRGGGAADTQYF. CDR3 DNA: TGTGCCACCAGCAGAGGCGGGGGGGCCGCAGATACGCAGTATTTT.

Note on this clone: Distinct nucleotide sequences in the sample also encode this CDR3. The CDR3 spells CASSPGQGASGNTIYF. CDR3 in DNA: TGTGCCAGCAGCCCGGGACAGGGGGCCAGTGGAAACACCATATATTTT. The rearrangement uses TRBV5-4 and TRBJ1-3, with TRBD1 identical over 12 bases. J was trimmed by 3 bases and V by 4 bases; bases with no gene match: 5. This CDR3 spans 16 amino acids. Germline loops: CDR1 SGHNT, CDR2 YYREEE (reference sequence).

The V call is TRBV5-6, the J call TRBJ2-1, with D perhaps TRBD1 or TRBD2 (5 bases each). The CDR3 runs 16 residues. V lost 1 base to trimming and J lost 4 bases, with 15 bases between them. Germline lookup yields CDR1 SGHDT and CDR2 YYEEEE. CDR3 sequence (DNA): TGTGCCAGCAGCTTGCGTACCTTTGGGGGTTACAATGAGCAGTTCTTC. It specifies CASSLRTFGGYNEQFF.

The V call is TRBV7-2, the J call TRBJ2-2, with D hard to call. The CDR3 is 15 amino acids. Trimming stripped 6 bases from V and 1 base from J, with 12 bases between. The germline V gene has CDR1 SGHTA and CDR2 FQGNSA. The CDR3 sequence is CASSPPARNTGELFF. CDR3 in DNA: TGTGCCAGCAGTCCCCCTGCGCGGAACACCGGGGAGCTGTTTTTT.

This clone was counted between two and nine times. This rearrangement joins TRBV7-2 to TRBJ1-6, with no clear D. Trimming shortened V by 5 bases and J by 5 bases, and 13 bases separated the two germline ends. The CDR3 totals 15 residues. Germline V gene data show CDR1 as SGHTA and CDR2 as FQGNSA. CDR3 nucleotides: TGTGCCAGCAGCCCCTGGGGTGGAGATAATTCACCCCTCCACTTT. The encoded protein is CASSPWGGDNSPLHF. The complete variable domain, with remaining parts taken from reference TRBV7-2 and TRBJ1-6, reads GAGVSQSPSNKVTEKGKDVELRCDPISGHTALYWYRQSLGQGLEFLIYFQGNSAPDKSGLPSDRFSAERTGGSVSTLTIQRTQQEDSAVYLCASSPWGGDNSPLHFGNGTRLTVT.

This clone was observed a single time. The CDR3 DNA reads as TGCGCCAGCAGAGGACAGGTCCTTAATGAAAAACTGTTTTTT. It is translated as CASRGQVLNEKLFF. The chain recombines TRBV5-1 with TRBJ1-4; 7 bases match TRBD1. CDR3 length equals 14 residues. Germline trimming cut 5 bases from V and 4 bases from J; bases unmatched to any gene: 5. Germline loops: CDR1 SGHRS, CDR2 YFSETQ.

J is TRBJ2-1 and V is TRBV7-9; D possibly corresponds to TRBD2 (5 bases). V was shortened by 1 base and J by 5 bases, with 15 bases between the two germline ends. Germline V lookup: CDR1 SEHNR, CDR2 FQNEAQ (reference sequence). CDR3 length: 16 residues. CDR3 protein: CASSLGEPRRDNEQFF. The CDR3 region has the DNA TGTGCCAGCAGCTTAGGTGAGCCCAGGCGGGACAATGAGCAGTTCTTC.

This sequence joins TRBV15 and TRBJ1-1; the match to TRBD1 covers 7 bases. V was pared by 0 bases and J by 13 bases, with 11 bases of the junction left unmatched. Germline V lookup: CDR1 LNHNV, CDR2 YYDKDF (reference sequence). The CDR3 totals 14 residues. In nucleotides, the CDR3 is TGTGCCACCAGCAGAGATATAGGGGGCCTCGGGGTTTTCTTT. It specifies CATSRDIGGLGVFF.

The CDR3 region is CASTPPSRGIHEQYF. The CDR3 DNA is TGTGCCAGCACCCCACCTAGTAGGGGGATCCACGAGCAGTACTTC. J is TRBJ2-7 and V is TRBV7-9; TRBD1 might be the D (6 bases). There are 15 residues in the CDR3. The V gene lost 7 bases and the J gene lost 5 bases, with 21 bases spanning the gap. CDR1 SEHNR and CDR2 FQNEAQ come from the germline V gene (reference sequence).

The chain employs TRBV2 and TRBJ2-3, with TRBD2 matching over 9 bases. V shed 0 bases, J shed 0 bases, and the junction held 10 bases outside the gene matches. The CDR3 has 19 residues. Per the germline V gene, CDR1 is SNHLY and CDR2 is FYNNEI. CDR3 in amino acids: CASSEALGLAGPSTDTQYF. Written as DNA, the CDR3 is TGTGCCAGCAGTGAAGCGCTTGGTCTAGCGGGGCCTAGCACAGATACGCAGTATTTT.

This clone appeared once. The chain has TRBV28 and TRBJ2-7, with 12 bases lining up with TRBD2. V was pared by 1 base and J by 2 bases, with 9 bases of the junction left unmatched. Germline V gives CDR1 MDHEN, CDR2 SYDVKM. The CDR3 loop spans 18 amino acids. CDR3 bases: TGTGCCAGCAGTTTATTTGCTCGACTAGCGGGAGTTACCTACGAGCAGTACTTC. Translating it yields CASSLFARLAGVTYEQYF. The whole variable domain, remainder taken from reference TRBV28 and TRBJ2-7, is DVKVTQSSRYLVKRTGEKVFLECVQDMDHENMFWYRQDPGLGLRLIYFSYDVKMKEKGDIPEGYSVSREKKERFSLILESASTNQTSMYLCASSLFARLAGVTYEQYFGPGTRLTVT.

This chain joins TRBV9 and TRBJ1-5, with 8 bases fitting TRBD1. V was pared by 4 bases and J by 5 bases, with 8 bases of the junction left unmatched. This CDR3 is 15 amino acids long. Germline CDR1 and CDR2: SGDLS and YYNGEE. The CDR3, as DNA: TGTGCCAGCAGCTCTTCGACAGGGGCGGATCAGCCCCAGCATTTT. This sequence encodes CASSSSTGADQPQHF. The full variable domain, with the rest looked up from reference TRBV9 and TRBJ1-5, is DSGVTQTPKHLITATGQRVTLRCSPRSGDLSVYWYQQSLDQGLQFLIQYYNGEERAKGNILERFSAQQFPDLHSELNLSSLELGDSALYFCASSSSTGADQPQHFGDGTRLSIL.